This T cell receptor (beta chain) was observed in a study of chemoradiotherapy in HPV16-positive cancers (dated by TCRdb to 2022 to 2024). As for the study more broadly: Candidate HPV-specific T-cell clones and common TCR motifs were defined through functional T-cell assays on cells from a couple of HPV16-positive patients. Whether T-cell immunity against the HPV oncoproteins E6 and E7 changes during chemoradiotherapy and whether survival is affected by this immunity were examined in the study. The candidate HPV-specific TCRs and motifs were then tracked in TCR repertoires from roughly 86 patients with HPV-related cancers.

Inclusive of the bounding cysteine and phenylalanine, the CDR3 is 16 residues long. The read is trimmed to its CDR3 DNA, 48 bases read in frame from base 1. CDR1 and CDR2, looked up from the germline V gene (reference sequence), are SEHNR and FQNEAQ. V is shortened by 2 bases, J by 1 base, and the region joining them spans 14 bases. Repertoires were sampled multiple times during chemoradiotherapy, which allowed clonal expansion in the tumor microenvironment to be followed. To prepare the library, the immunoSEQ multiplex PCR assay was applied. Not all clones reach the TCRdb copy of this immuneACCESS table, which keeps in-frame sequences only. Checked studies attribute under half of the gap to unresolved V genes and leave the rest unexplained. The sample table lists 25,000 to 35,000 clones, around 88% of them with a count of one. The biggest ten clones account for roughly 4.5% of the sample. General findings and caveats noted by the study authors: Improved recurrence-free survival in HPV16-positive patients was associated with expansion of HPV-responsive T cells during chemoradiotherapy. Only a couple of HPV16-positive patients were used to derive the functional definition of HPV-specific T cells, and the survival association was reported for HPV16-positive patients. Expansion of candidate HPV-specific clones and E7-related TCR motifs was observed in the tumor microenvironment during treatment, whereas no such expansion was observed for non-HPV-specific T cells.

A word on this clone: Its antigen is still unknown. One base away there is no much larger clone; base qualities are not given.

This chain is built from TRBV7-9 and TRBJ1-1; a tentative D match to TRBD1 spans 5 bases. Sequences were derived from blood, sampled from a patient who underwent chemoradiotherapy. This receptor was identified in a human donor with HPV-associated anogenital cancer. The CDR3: CASSLPGSRGNTEAFF. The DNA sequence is TGTGCCAGCAGCTTACCTGGCTCTAGGGGGAACACTGAAGCTTTCTTT.